These T cell receptor beta chains were read from a single sample in a study of blood T cells in healthy people across ages. In TCRdb, the 5' RACE reads were re-called with MiXCR into one record per CDR3 protein. The sample has some 1.5 million distinct CDR3 sequences, roughly 28% seen once. Material: blood. Receptor source: a woman aged 25 to 39 in good health. Both conserved end residues are part of each CDR3. D genes are given only for firm matches. Size values are once, few and many counts, or a class for expanded clones, and some rows have none.

d_call	v_call	j_call	clone_size	cdr3_aa	cdr3_nt
.	TRBV7-9	TRBJ1-4	.	CASSLVRLMDEKLFF	TGTGCCAGCAGCTTAGTACGGCTGATGGATGAAAAACTGTTTTTT
.	TRBV5-1	TRBJ2-4	once	CAGSLEGGAVIWKQYF	TGCGCCGGCAGCTTGGAGGGGGGCGCAGTCATATGGAAGCAGTACTTC
.	TRBV6-2/TRBV6-3	TRBJ1-2	.	CASSIQESVNYGYTF	TGTGCCAGCAGTATACAGGAATCCGTTAACTATGGCTACACCTTC
TRBD1	TRBV20-1	TRBJ1-5	once	CSAGQAEPQHF	TGCAGTGCCGGACAGGCGGAGCCCCAGCATTTT
TRBD2	TRBV6-1	TRBJ2-7	.	CASSLTLAGAYEQYF	TGTGCCAGCAGCCTCACGCTAGCGGGAGCCTACGAGCAGTACTTC
TRBD1	TRBV5-1	TRBJ1-1	.	CASSRTGGVNTEAFF	TGCGCCAGCAGCAGGACAGGGGGGGTGAACACTGAAGCTTTCTTT
TRBD1	TRBV19	TRBJ2-6	.	CASRTGTAGSGANFLTF	TGTGCCAGTAGAACCGGGACAGCCGGCTCTGGGGCCAACTTCCTGACTTTC
.	TRBV12-3/TRBV12-4	TRBJ2-7	many	CASSFSASYEQYF	TGTGCCAGCAGTTTTTCGGCCTCCTACGAGCAGTACTTC
.	TRBV7-9	TRBJ2-1	.	CASSDDDQQFF	TGTGCCAGCAGCGATGACGATCAGCAGTTCTTC
.	TRBV7-9	TRBJ1-3	.	CAGSLKVVGPGNTIYF	TGTGCCGGCAGCTTAAAAGTTGTGGGCCCGGGAAACACCATATATTTT
.	TRBV28	TRBJ2-7	many	CATEGGYEQYF	TGTGCCACCGAGGGGGGGTACGAGCAGTACTTC
TRBD2	TRBV11-1	TRBJ2-1	once	CASSSPGLASLVEQFF	TGTGCCAGCAGCTCTCCGGGACTAGCTTCCTTGGTTGAGCAGTTCTTC
.	TRBV4-1	TRBJ2-1	few	CASSQEAAAAEQFF	TGCGCCAGCAGCCAAGAGGCCGCAGCCGCGGAGCAGTTCTTC
.	TRBV20-1	TRBJ2-3	few	CSAREFTGDTQYF	TGCAGTGCTAGGGAGTTTACGGGAGATACGCAGTATTTT
TRBD1	TRBV30	TRBJ1-1	few	CASGQGATGTEAFF	TGTGCCTCTGGACAGGGGGCTACAGGCACTGAAGCTTTCTTT
TRBD2	TRBV29-1	TRBJ2-3	few	CSVGLAGASTDTQYF	TGCAGCGTTGGCCTAGCGGGGGCTAGCACAGATACGCAGTATTTT
.	TRBV11-2	TRBJ2-5	.	CASSRRRGEGRETQYF	TGTGCCAGCAGCCGCCGCCGGGGCGAAGGGCGAGAGACCCAGTACTTC
TRBD1	TRBV5-5	TRBJ1-5	few	CASSLGTGGGWQPQHF	TGTGCCAGCAGCTTGGGGACAGGGGGCGGATGGCAGCCCCAGCATTTT
.	TRBV7-2	TRBJ2-5	many	CASSRQPPPETQYF	TGTGCCAGCAGTCGACAACCTCCCCCTGAGACCCAGTACTTC
TRBD1	TRBV20-1	TRBJ2-3	few	CSASSGAGGITDTQYF	TGCAGTGCTAGTTCCGGGGCAGGGGGCATCACAGATACGCAGTATTTT
.	TRBV4-3	TRBJ2-7	few	CASSQDKDSSYEQYF	TGCGCCAGCAGCCAAGACAAGGACAGCTCCTACGAGCAGTACTTC
TRBD1	TRBV29-1	TRBJ1-1	.	CSVKTVPGGTEAFF	TGCAGCGTTAAGACCGTCCCAGGGGGGACTGAAGCTTTCTTT
.	TRBV20-1	TRBJ2-1	.	CSAGPYFGRSYNEQFF	TGCAGTGCTGGCCCCTATTTTGGGAGATCCTACAATGAGCAGTTCTTC
TRBD1	TRBV5-5	TRBJ1-1	.	CASSWAHQGAAAFF	TGTGCCAGCAGCTGGGCCCATCAGGGGGCTGCAGCTTTCTTT
.	TRBV7-2	TRBJ2-5	many	CASSLTIQETQYF	TGTGCCAGCAGCTTGACTATACAAGAGACCCAGTACTTC
.	TRBV12-3/TRBV12-4	TRBJ1-4	many	CASSFRRVNEKLFF	TGTGCCAGCAGTTTTAGGCGTGTCAATGAAAAACTGTTTTTT
TRBD2	TRBV24-1	TRBJ2-5	.	CATSDRTSPRETQYF	TGTGCCACCAGTGACAGGACTAGCCCCAGGGAGACCCAGTACTTC
.	TRBV6-2/TRBV6-3	TRBJ2-7	few	CASKESVREQYF	TGTGCCAGCAAGGAGTCCGTCCGCGAGCAGTACTTC
TRBD1	TRBV29-1	TRBJ2-7	.	CSVRTGGITWSSYEQYF	TGCAGCGTCCGGACAGGGGGCATCACCTGGAGCTCCTACGAGCAGTACTTC
TRBD1	TRBV5-1	TRBJ2-1	.	CASSLRPGTGNNEQFF	TGCGCCAGCAGCTTGAGGCCCGGGACAGGGAACAATGAGCAGTTCTTC
TRBD1	TRBV12-5	TRBJ2-7	.	CASGLPLQGAAYEQYF	TGTGCTAGTGGTTTGCCTTTGCAGGGGGCAGCCTACGAGCAGTACTTC
.	TRBV10-3	TRBJ2-7	few	CAISESTRVSYEQYF	TGTGCCATCAGTGAGTCTACCAGGGTCTCCTACGAGCAGTACTTC
.	TRBV4-2	TRBJ2-1	few	CASSQGITANEQFF	TGTGCCAGCAGCCAAGGAATAACGGCGAATGAGCAGTTCTTC